The sequence of this TCR beta chain was determined in a study of T cell repertoires and leukemia-associated antigens. V lost 1 base to trimming and J lost 5 bases, with 15 bases between them. Germline V gives CDR1 SQVTM, CDR2 ANQGSEA. The CDR3 extends over 15 amino acids. TCRdb analysed the 5' RACE reads with MiXCR anew, one entry per CDR3 protein. Of about 11,000 distinct CDR3 sequences in the sample, roughly 43% were seen once. Before use, CD3+ T cells rested overnight in serum-free medium. Notes on this clonotype: The antigen remains unidentified.

Study findings and constraints: Expanded clones' antigen specificity and function were not directly tested.

The J gene is TRBJ2-1, the V gene TRBV29-1, with D possibly TRBD2 on 5 matching bases. Sequenced: CD3+ T cells sorted from blood and cultured. The clonotype was recovered from a female donor in good health. The CDR3 bases are TGCAGCGTTGAAGGCCCTCAAGAGGGAAACAATGAGCAGTTCTTC. It codes for CSVEGPQEGNNEQFF.